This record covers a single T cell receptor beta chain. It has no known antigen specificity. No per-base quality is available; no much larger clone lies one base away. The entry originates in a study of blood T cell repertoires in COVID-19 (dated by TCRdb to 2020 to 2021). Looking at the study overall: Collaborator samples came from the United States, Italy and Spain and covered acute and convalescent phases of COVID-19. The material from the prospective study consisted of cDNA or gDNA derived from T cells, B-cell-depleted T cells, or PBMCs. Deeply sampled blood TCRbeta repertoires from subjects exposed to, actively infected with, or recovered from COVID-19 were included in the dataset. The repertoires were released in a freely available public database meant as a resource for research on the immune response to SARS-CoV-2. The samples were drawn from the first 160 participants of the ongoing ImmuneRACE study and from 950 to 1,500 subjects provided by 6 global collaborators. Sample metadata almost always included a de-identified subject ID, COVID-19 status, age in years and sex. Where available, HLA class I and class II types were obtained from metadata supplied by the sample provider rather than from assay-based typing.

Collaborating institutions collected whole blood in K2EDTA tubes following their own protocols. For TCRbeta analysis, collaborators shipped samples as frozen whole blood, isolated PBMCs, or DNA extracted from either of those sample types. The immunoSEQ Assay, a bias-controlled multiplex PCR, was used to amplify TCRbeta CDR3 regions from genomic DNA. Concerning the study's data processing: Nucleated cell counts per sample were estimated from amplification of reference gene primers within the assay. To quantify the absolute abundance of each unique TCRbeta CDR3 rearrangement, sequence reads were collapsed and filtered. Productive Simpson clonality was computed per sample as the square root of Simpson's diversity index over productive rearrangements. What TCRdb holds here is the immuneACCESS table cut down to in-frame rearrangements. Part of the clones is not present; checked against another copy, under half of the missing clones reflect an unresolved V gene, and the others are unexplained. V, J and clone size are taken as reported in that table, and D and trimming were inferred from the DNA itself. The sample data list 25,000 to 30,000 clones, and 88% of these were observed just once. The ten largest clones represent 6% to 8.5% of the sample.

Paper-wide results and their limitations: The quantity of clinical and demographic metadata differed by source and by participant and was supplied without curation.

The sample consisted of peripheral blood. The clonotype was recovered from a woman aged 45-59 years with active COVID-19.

Here the CDR3 is given as CSVEGRLGEQYF. The DNA sequence follows: TGCAGCGTGGAGGGCAGATTGGGAGAGCAGTACTTC. Recombination joined TRBV29-1 with TRBJ2-7; possibly the D gene is TRBD2, per 6 matching bases. CDR1 and CDR2, per the germline V gene, are SQVTM and ANQGSEA. Including the terminal cysteine and phenylalanine, the CDR3 comprises 12 residues. Just CDR3 DNA is preserved here, 36 bases in frame from base 1. V lost 6 bases and J lost 7 bases; the stretch between them is 16 bases long.